This T cell receptor (beta chain) was retrieved from a study of shared clonotypes between healthy human individuals. Study-level information: CD4 naive cells filled three plates per donor, CD4 memory three, CD8 naive two and CD8 memory one. Study-wide findings and caveats: Represented diversity (both genetic and exposure-history) was limited by the small number of donors.

Concerning this clone: What it binds is not known.

This table comes from immunoSEQ multiplex PCR, and its TCRdb copy is limited to in-frame clones, with some not included. Of more than 1.2 million clones in the sample, about 98.5% were seen once. Trimming cost V 5 bases and J 6 bases, with 17 bases left between them. Germline CDR1 reads SGHNT; CDR2 reads YENEEA. This CDR3 is 15 amino acids long. V usage is TRBV11-3 and J usage is TRBJ2-1; D remains unclear. The sequencing input was naive CD4+ T cells sorted from blood. Noted subset: CD45RA+ positively selected. The sequence was collected from a man in his thirties or forties in good health. CDR3 amino acids: CASSLTPAPRNEQFF. The CDR3 DNA is TGTGCCAGCAGCCTTACTCCCGCCCCCCGCAATGAGCAGTTCTTC.